This is a list of T cell receptor beta chains from one sample in a study of T cell clones after liver transplantation. Clones were sequenced by immunoSEQ multiplex PCR, and TCRdb holds only the in-frame ones, with some missing. This table holds some 110,000 clones, approximately 90% found once. Sequenced material: CD4+ T cells from blood, taken 12 months after liver transplant. These receptors all stem from a human patient who received a liver transplant. Some T cells may arise from the graft donor. Each CDR3 is given with its conserved first and last residue. The D gene is left open where the match is weak. Rows may omit the clone size; those that give it use once, few, many or a size class.

TRBV18	TRBJ1-3	NA	NA	CASSDRLFSGNTIYF	TGTGCCAGCTCAGACAGGCTCTTCTCTGGAAACACCATATATTTT
TRBV5-1	TRBJ2-7	NA	NA	CASSSSYEQYF	TGCGCCAGCAGCTCTTCCTACGAGCAGTACTTC
TRBV7-9	TRBJ2-7	NA	NA	CASSPDGTGHYEQYF	TGTGCCAGCAGTCCGGACGGGACTGGGCACTACGAGCAGTACTTC
TRBV9	TRBJ1-2	NA	NA	CASSVDGSPNYGYTF	TGTGCCAGCAGCGTAGATGGAAGCCCAAACTATGGCTACACCTTC
TRBV10-3	TRBJ2-2	NA	TRBD2	CAISESGRTGELFF	TGTGCCATCAGTGAAAGCGGGAGGACCGGGGAGCTGTTTTTT
TRBV5-4	TRBJ2-3	NA	NA	CASSYGADTQYF	TGTGCCAGCTCCTATGGGGCAGATACGCAGTATTTT
TRBV4-3	TRBJ1-3	NA	TRBD1	CASSQADRDRNTIYF	TGCGCCAGCAGCCAGGCCGACAGGGACCGAAACACCATATATTTT
TRBV4-3	TRBJ1-1	NA	NA	CASSQDTEVASTVTEAFF	TGCGCCAGCAGCCAAGACACTGAAGTAGCATCGACAGTGACTGAAGCTTTCTTT
TRBV6-1	TRBJ2-2	NA	NA	CASSAKTNTGELFF	TGTGCCAGCAGCGCAAAGACTAACACCGGGGAGCTGTTTTTT
TRBV5-1	TRBJ2-5	NA	NA	CASSFLDNQETQYF	TGCGCCAGCAGCTTTCTCGACAATCAAGAGACCCAGTACTTC
TRBV9	TRBJ2-4	NA	TRBD2	CASSVDLAGAKNIQYF	TGTGCCAGCAGCGTAGACCTAGCGGGAGCCAAAAACATTCAGTACTTC
TRBV4-2	TRBJ2-7	NA	NA	CASSQGEGAYYEQYF	TGTGCCAGCAGCCAAGGCGAGGGAGCCTACTACGAGCAGTACTTC
TRBV28	TRBJ1-5	NA	NA	CASGRGGGVNQPQHF	TGTGCCAGCGGCAGAGGTGGGGGCGTCAATCAGCCCCAGCATTTT
TRBV7-2	TRBJ2-5	NA	TRBD2	CASTDSGGETQYF	TGTGCCAGCACCGACTCGGGGGGAGAGACCCAGTACTTC
TRBV27	TRBJ2-5	NA	NA	CASSFRGGWETQYF	TGTGCCAGCAGTTTCCGTGGAGGGTGGGAGACCCAGTACTTC
TRBV7-2	TRBJ2-5	NA	NA	CASSSARETQYF	TGTGCCAGCAGCTCGGCCCGGGAGACCCAGTACTTC
TRBV11-3	TRBJ2-3	NA	NA	CASSLGRTDTQYF	TGTGCCAGCAGCTTAGGACGCACAGATACGCAGTATTTT
TRBV7-8	TRBJ2-5	NA	NA	CASSLILNSQETQYF	TGTGCCAGCAGCCTCATCCTGAACTCCCAAGAGACCCAGTACTTC
TRBV5-6	TRBJ2-7	NA	TRBD1	CASSFTATGFYEQYF	TGTGCCAGCAGCTTTACGGCGACAGGGTTCTACGAGCAGTACTTC
TRBV7-3	TRBJ2-5	NA	NA	CASSPGPSGETQYF	TGTGCCAGCAGCCCCGGGCCTTCCGGAGAGACCCAGTACTTC
TRBV2	TRBJ2-7	NA	NA	CASSEGGGTLTF	TGTGCCAGCAGTGAAGGAGGGGGGACCCTTACCTTC
TRBV27	TRBJ2-2	once	TRBD2	CASFRTSGSLAGELFF	TGTGCCAGCTTCCGGACTAGCGGGAGTTTGGCCGGGGAGCTGTTTTTT
TRBV10-2	TRBJ2-7	NA	NA	CASSEQRNYEQYF	TGCGCCAGCAGTGAACAGCGGAACTACGAGCAGTACTTC